This T cell receptor beta chain was identified during a study of T-cell reconstitution after alpha-beta-depleted transplantation in children. Unique molecular identifiers were incorporated when the TCRbeta library was constructed. TCRdb reanalysed the PCR reads using MiXCR and keeps one entry per CDR3 protein. The table records about 400,000 distinct CDR3 sequences, about 20% of them present only once. This CDR3 has 13 residues. V lost 6 bases to trimming and J lost 4 bases; unmatched junction nucleotides: 4. This clonotype was counted many times. This sequence joins TRBV12-3 or TRBV12-4 and TRBJ2-7, with 9 bases that match TRBD1. The source of this sequence is a human donor who donated a stem cell graft to a child with acute myeloid leukemia. This specimen was PBMCs from the stem cell graft donor, taken from the stem cell graft. This CDR3 reads CASRGQGRYEQYF. CDR3 DNA sequence: TGTGCCAGCAGGGGACAGGGTCGGTACGAGCAGTACTTC.